A single sample gave rise to the 26 T cell receptor beta chains below, sequenced in a study of CD8+ T cells in alopecia areata. RNA, once extracted, was reverse transcribed into cDNA for use as the sequencing template. Some clones are missing from TCRdb's copy, which holds only in-frame ones; the method was immunoSEQ multiplex PCR. The data contain about 100,000 clones, 58% of them singletons. Sequencing used NKG2D-low CD8+ T cells sorted from blood. These receptors were obtained from a human donor with alopecia areata.

The chain recombines TRBV7-8 with TRBJ2-5; 11 bases map to TRBD2. The V and J ends lost 1 base and 2 bases, in that order; junction bases with no gene match: 6. The CDR3 is 17 residues long. Germline loops: CDR1 SGHVS, CDR2 FQNEAQ. This chain's CDR3 is CASSLDRTSGSQETQYF. The CDR3 coding sequence is TGTGCCAGCAGCTTAGATCGCACTAGCGGGAGTCAAGAGACCCAGTACTTC.

The DNA of the CDR3 is TGTGCCAGCAGTTTAGGGACAGGGTTGTCATACGAGCAGTACTTC. It translates to CASSLGTGLSYEQYF. The chain has TRBV27 and TRBJ2-7, with TRBD1 identical over 9 bases. CDR1 and CDR2 (germline): MNHEY, SMNVEV (reference sequence). This CDR3 spans 15 amino acids. V lost 2 bases and J lost 4; bases outside the gene matches: 6.

The rearrangement links TRBV6-5 to TRBJ2-1; 7 bases line up with TRBD2. Germline CDR1 and CDR2: MNHEY and SVGAGI. CDR3 size: 13 residues. J gave up 1 base and V 6 bases, and 0 bases lay outside the gene matches. CDR3 DNA: TGTGCCAGCAGAGCGGGGTCCTACAATGAGCAGTTCTTC. Its translation: CASRAGSYNEQFF.

The CDR3 coding sequence is TGTGCCATCAGTGGCATGGGACAGGGAAGGGGCTACGAGCAGTACTTC. Translated: CAISGMGQGRGYEQYF. This sequence joins TRBV10-3 and TRBJ2-7; TRBD1 aligns across 9 bases. This CDR3 contains 16 residues. V was pared by 4 bases and J by 3 bases, with 10 bases of the junction left unmatched. Germline CDR1 ENHRY, CDR2 SYGVKD.

The V call is TRBV29-1, the J call TRBJ1-2, with D perhaps matching TRBD1 (5 bases). Germline V gives CDR1 SQVTM, CDR2 ANQGSEA. There are 12 residues in the CDR3. Trimming removed 6 bases at V and 5 bases at J, with 13 bases between. Here the CDR3 DNA reads TGCAGCGTCGCTGACAGCATATATGGCTACACCTTC. It encodes CSVADSIYGYTF. Variable domain in full (rest from reference TRBV29-1 and TRBJ1-2): SAVISQKPSRDICQRGTSLTIQCQVDSQVTMMFWYRQQPGQSLTLIATANQGSEATYESGFVIDKFPISRPNLTFSTLTVSNMSPEDSSIYLCSVADSIYGYTFGSGTRLTVV.

The chain links TRBV27 to TRBJ2-5, with 7 bases that match TRBD2. The CDR3 is 13 residues long. CDR1 and CDR2 (germline): MNHEY, SMNVEV (reference sequence). The V segment lost 4 bases and the J segment 5 bases; nucleotides outside the gene matches: 4. Here the CDR3 reads CASSSRGGETQYF. CDR3 nucleotide sequence: TGTGCCAGCAGTTCCCGGGGAGGGGAGACCCAGTACTTC.

This clone showed up just a few times. This chain connects TRBV6-6 to TRBJ2-2; D may match TRBD1 or TRBD2 (6 bases each). Germline CDR1 is MNHNY and CDR2 is SVGAGI (reference sequence). Trimming removed 2 bases at V and 3 bases at J, with 13 bases between. The CDR3 spans 16 residues. As DNA, the CDR3 is TGTGCCAGCAGTTACACACAGGGCGGGGACACCGGGGAGCTGTTTTTT. Translation: CASSYTQGGDTGELFF.

J is TRBJ2-7 and V is TRBV7-9, with 10 bases that match TRBD2. Per germline, CDR1 SEHNR and CDR2 FQNEAQ (reference sequence). CDR3 length: 16 amino acids. V was pared by 4 bases and J by 2 bases, with 8 bases of the junction left unmatched. The CDR3 coding sequence is TGTGCCAGCAGCTCCTTAGCGGGAGGAGGCCCCTACGAGCAGTACTTC. Translated, it gives CASSSLAGGGPYEQYF. Variable domain in full (rest from reference TRBV7-9 and TRBJ2-7): DTGVSQNPRHKITKRGQNVTFRCDPISEHNRLYWYRQTLGQGPEFLTYFQNEAQLEKSRLLSDRFSAERPKGSFSTLEIQRTEQGDSAMYLCASSSLAGGGPYEQYFGPGTRLTVT.

For this clone: Different DNA sequences within this sample yield the same CDR3. The rearrangement joins TRBV6-5 to TRBJ2-5; D is possibly TRBD2 (5 bases). CDR3 length: 12 residues. In germline, CDR1 is MNHEY, CDR2 SVGAGI. The ends were cut back, 6 bases at V and 3 bases at J, with 8 bases in the middle. The DNA for the CDR3 is TGTGCCAGCAGCTACGGGAAAGAGACCCAGTACTTC. Translating gives CASSYGKETQYF.

The chain couples TRBV27 to TRBJ2-1; 7 bases match TRBD2. V was pared by 5 bases and J by 0 bases, with 4 bases of the junction left unmatched. The germline gives CDR1 MNHEY, CDR2 SMNVEV (reference sequence). The CDR3 is made up of 15 amino acids. In nucleotides, the CDR3 is TGTGCCAGCAGTCCCCTAGCGGACTCCTACAATGAGCAGTTCTTC. Protein sequence: CASSPLADSYNEQFF.

This chain connects TRBV5-1 to TRBJ2-2, with D uncertain. This CDR3 comprises 16 residues. Germline V gene lookup returns CDR1 SGHRS and CDR2 YFSETQ. Trimming shortened V by 3 bases and J by 1 base, and 13 bases separated the two germline ends. DNA for the CDR3: TGCGCCAGCAGCTCCCTCGACTGGAAGAACACCGGGGAGCTGTTTTTT. It specifies CASSSLDWKNTGELFF.

The rearrangement uses TRBV28 and TRBJ2-3, with TRBD2 as a possible D gene (5 bases). This CDR3 region has 12 residues. Germline values: CDR1 MDHEN, CDR2 SYDVKM. Trimming took 4 bases from V and 8 from J, leaving 10 bases between them. The CDR3 region is CASSSVAGTQYF. CDR3 sequence (DNA): TGTGCCAGCAGTTCCGTGGCGGGTACGCAGTATTTT.

The chain recombines TRBV7-9 with TRBJ2-2; no reliable D call. CDR1 and CDR2 (germline): SEHNR, FQNEAQ (reference sequence). With 5 bases removed from V and 7 bases from J, the gap between germline ends came to 11 bases. The CDR3 is 13 amino acids. The CDR3 nucleotides read TGTGCCAGCAGCCATCCCTCTGGCGGGGAGCTGTTTTTT. Its translation is CASSHPSGGELFF.

The chain links TRBV29-1 to TRBJ1-1, with D unclear. V was shortened by 7 bases and J by 0 bases, with 15 bases between the two germline ends. This CDR3 spans 14 amino acids. Germline CDR1 SQVTM, CDR2 ANQGSEA. In nucleotides, the CDR3 is TGCAGCGCTATGAATGGGGAACTGAACACTGAAGCTTTCTTT. This encodes CSAMNGELNTEAFF.

This clone was counted between two and nine times. V and J are TRBV5-6 and TRBJ2-1; D is undetermined. The CDR3 extends over 11 amino acids. Trimming pared 3 bases from V and 10 bases from J, leaving 8 bases between. Germline CDR1 reads SGHDT; CDR2 reads YYEEEE. CDR3 region: CASSSPTEQFF. The CDR3 nucleotides read TGTGCCAGCAGCTCCCCTACCGAGCAGTTCTTC.

The chain carries TRBV9 and TRBJ2-7; no definite D call. Per germline, CDR1 SGDLS and CDR2 YYNGEE. This CDR3 spans 12 amino acids. The germline V and J ends were trimmed by 4 bases and 4 bases, with 9 bases remaining between them. CDR3 coding DNA: TGTGCCAGCAGCCATCCCCGATACGAGCAGTACTTC. Amino acid sequence: CASSHPRYEQYF.

This clone was detected a few times. The gene calls are TRBV19 and TRBJ2-2; 8 nucleotides align to TRBD2. CDR1 and CDR2 (germline): LNHDA, SQIVND (reference sequence). The CDR3 consists of 13 residues. V was pared by 3 bases and J by 7 bases, with 1 base of the junction left unmatched. CDR3 residues: CASSILAGGELFF. For the CDR3, the DNA is TGTGCCAGTAGTATCCTAGCGGGCGGGGAGCTGTTTTTT.

The chain has TRBV2 and TRBJ2-2; 8 nucleotides agree with TRBD2. This CDR3 has 16 residues. CDR1 and CDR2 (germline): SNHLY, FYNNEI. V lost 8 bases to trimming and J lost 1 base; unmatched junction nucleotides: 9. The CDR3 region is CASVTIAGRNTGELFF. The DNA for the CDR3 is TGTGCCAGCGTAACCATAGCGGGAAGGAACACCGGGGAGCTGTTTTTT.

V is TRBV29-1 and J is TRBJ2-3; 9 positions agree with TRBD2. Trimming removed 0 bases from V and 5 bases from J; junction bases left unmatched: 9. CDR1 and CDR2 (germline): SQVTM, ANQGSEA. There are 16 residues in the CDR3. The chain's CDR3 is CSVEDRAGGPIDTQYF. The CDR3 DNA reads TGCAGCGTTGAAGATAGGGCGGGAGGGCCAATAGATACGCAGTATTTT.

This clone appeared once. The chain employs TRBV5-6 and TRBJ2-1; TRBD1 might be the D (6 bases). This CDR3 comprises 12 residues. Germline V gives CDR1 SGHDT, CDR2 YYEEEE. The V end was cut by 7 bases, the J end by 7 bases, with 12 bases between. The CDR3 DNA sequence: TGTGCCAGCGGACAGAGTGCGAATGAGCAGTTCTTC. This sequence encodes CASGQSANEQFF.

The genes are TRBV29-1 and TRBJ2-2; 8 bases are a match to TRBD1. The ends lost 6 bases at V and 2 bases at J; junction bases unmatched: 11. Germline V lookup: CDR1 SQVTM, CDR2 ANQGSEA. This CDR3 is built from 16 residues. CDR3 bases: TGCAGCGTACGACAGGGGCCTCAAACTAACACCGGGGAGCTGTTTTTT. It is translated as CSVRQGPQTNTGELFF.

A few counts support this clone. J is TRBJ2-1 and V is TRBV28; perhaps D is TRBD1 or TRBD2 (5 bases each). The CDR3 contains 11 residues. Germline V CDR1 and CDR2: MDHEN, SYDVKM. V was cut by 3 bases and J by 8 bases, with 5 bases left in between. The CDR3 protein is CASSLGDEQFF. The DNA for the CDR3 is TGTGCCAGCAGTTTGGGGGATGAGCAGTTCTTC. Using reference TRBV28 and TRBJ2-1 for the parts outside the CDR3, the full variable domain is DVKVTQSSRYLVKRTGEKVFLECVQDMDHENMFWYRQDPGLGLRLIYFSYDVKMKEKGDIPEGYSVSREKKERFSLILESASTNQTSMYLCASSLGDEQFFGPGTRLTVL.

The V call is TRBV29-1, the J call TRBJ2-7; 11 nucleotides agree with TRBD2. CDR1 is SQVTM, CDR2 ANQGSEA, per germline. The CDR3 is made up of 14 amino acids. Germline trimming cut 3 bases from V and 3 bases from J; bases unmatched to any gene: 4. The CDR3 bases are TGCAGCGTTGACTCCGGGACTAGCGGCTACGAGCAGTACTTC. Amino acid sequence: CSVDSGTSGYEQYF.

The V call is TRBV11-2, the J call TRBJ2-1; TRBD1 might be the D (5 bases). Germline V gene lookup returns CDR1 SGHAT and CDR2 FQNNGV. The CDR3 is 15 amino acids. The V gene lost 3 bases and the J gene lost 9 bases, with 18 bases spanning the gap. The CDR3 DNA reads TGTGCCAGCAGCTTGGGGCAGCGATGGGCGAGTGAGCAGTTCTTC. It encodes CASSLGQRWASEQFF.

This chain links TRBV15 with TRBJ1-1; weak D call: TRBD1 (5 bases). Germline CDR1 is LNHNV and CDR2 is YYDKDF (reference sequence). V lost 0 bases, J lost 6 bases, and 8 bases lay in between. CDR3 length equals 13 residues. This CDR3 is CATSRDREAEAFF. CDR3 nucleotide sequence: TGTGCCACCAGCAGAGACAGGGAGGCTGAAGCTTTCTTT. Complete variable domain (other parts from reference TRBV15 and TRBJ1-1): DAMVIQNPRYQVTQFGKPVTLSCSQTLNHNVMYWYQQKSSQAPKLLFHYYDKDFNNEADTPDNFQSRRPNTSFCFLDIRSPGLGDTAMYLCATSRDREAEAFFGQGTRLTVV.

This chain uses TRBV27 with TRBJ2-5; D not resolved. The CDR3 contains 14 residues. Germline loops: CDR1 MNHEY, CDR2 SMNVEV (reference sequence). V was clipped by 6 bases and J by 0 bases, with 11 bases between them. The CDR3 is CASSRRRDQETQYF. In DNA, the CDR3 is TGTGCCAGCAGCCGCCGACGGGACCAAGAGACCCAGTACTTC.